The present T cell receptor (beta chain) was sequenced within a study of shared clonotypes between healthy human individuals. Study at large: Per-donor plates numbered three CD4 naive, three CD4 memory, two CD8 naive and one CD8 memory.

CD45RO-negative cells were positively selected for CCR7, leaving out terminally differentiated effector memory CD45RA+ cells. Clones were read by immunoSEQ multiplex PCR, and TCRdb kept only the in-frame ones, dropping some. Altogether about 2 million clones are present, just under 95% being singletons, with the ten largest covering more than 0.95%. The CDR3 extends over 21 amino acids. The germline CDR1 and CDR2 sequences are LGHNA and YSLEER. V lost 4 bases and J lost 2; bases outside the gene matches: 20. This receptor was taken from a man younger than 35 in good health. Material: naive CD8+ T cells sorted from blood. V usage is TRBV4-3 and J usage is TRBJ2-3, with TRBD2 identical over 11 bases. In nucleotides, the CDR3 is TGCGCCAGCAGCCTCACCTTGGGCCCCGTAGCGGGAGGGCCTGACACAGATACGCAGTATTTT. Translation: CASSLTLGPVAGGPDTDTQYF.